These 7 T cell receptor beta chains originate from one sample sequenced in a study of vaccination effects on CD4 cells after COVID-19. The method was immunoSEQ multiplex PCR; TCRdb's version includes in-frame clones alone and lacks a portion of them. The sample carries 70,000 or so clones, about 70% recorded once. Their specific antigens are unknown. Using viral peptide pools, the ViraFEST assay grew out antigen-specific CD4+ T cells prior to sequencing. With roughly nine days of culture completed, CD4+ T cells were isolated. Vaccine recipients lacked prior SARS-CoV-2 infection and had negative nucleocapsid antibodies. The sequences come from CD4+ T cells from PBMCs cultured with HCoV-NL63 spike peptides, collected before COVID-19 vaccination. These receptors all stem from a human donor who received a COVID-19 vaccine.

V is TRBV5-5 and J is TRBJ2-1, with 10 positions matching TRBD1. The CDR3 totals 15 residues. After removal of 5 bases from V and 1 base from J, the junction contained 3 bases not matched to a gene. CDR1 and CDR2 from the germline V gene are SGHKS and YYEKEE (reference sequence). The CDR3 DNA reads TGTGCCAGCAGACCGGGACAGGGGTCCTACAATGAGCAGTTCTTC. As protein: CASRPGQGSYNEQFF.

The V call is TRBV15, the J call TRBJ2-7; the D call may be TRBD1 or TRBD2 (5 bases each). The CDR3 is 16 amino acids. Per germline, CDR1 LNHNV and CDR2 YYDKDF (reference sequence). V was cut by 3 bases and J by 5 bases, with 20 bases left in between. The CDR3 loop reads CATSSSRDPKWDEQYV. DNA of the CDR3: TGTGCCACCAGCAGTTCTCGGGACCCAAAATGGGACGAGCAGTACGTC.

The CDR3 sequence is CASSKTGTSYEQYV. DNA of the CDR3: TGTGCCAGCAGTAAGACAGGGACTTCCTACGAGCAGTACGTC. The J gene is TRBJ2-7, the V gene TRBV2; D perhaps matches TRBD1 (7 bases). The V end was cut by 5 bases, the J end by 1 base, with 12 bases between. This CDR3 spans 14 amino acids. The germline V gene has CDR1 SNHLY and CDR2 FYNNEI.

This clone was found a few times. The genes are TRBV9 and TRBJ2-1; D remains unclear. Germline V lookup: CDR1 SGDLS, CDR2 YYNGEE. The CDR3 covers 16 residues. Trimming cost V 0 bases and J 5 bases, with 15 bases left between them. The CDR3 nucleotides are TGTGCCAGCAGCGTAGATCCCAGGTGGCCGAACAATGAGCAGTTCTTC. It encodes CASSVDPRWPNNEQFF.

V and J are TRBV4-1 and TRBJ2-3, with no clear D. The CDR3 is 16 amino acids. Between the trimmed V and J ends, which lost 1 base and 0 bases, there was a span of 11 bases. Germline CDR1 MGHRA, CDR2 YSYEKL. Here the CDR3 reads CASSQGRLASTDTQYF. The CDR3 region has the DNA TGCGCCAGCAGCCAAGGAAGACTGGCTAGCACAGATACGCAGTATTTT.

This clone was seen more than once but under ten times. The CDR3 nucleotides are TGTGCCAGTCGCTCGGGACAGCCATATGGCTACACCTTC. Translation: CASRSGQPYGYTF. The chain carries TRBV19 and TRBJ1-2, with 7 bases aligning to TRBD1. The CDR3 runs 13 residues. Germline lookup yields CDR1 LNHDA and CDR2 SQIVND (reference sequence). Trimming removed 8 bases from V and 5 bases from J; junction bases left unmatched: 8. Full variable domain (remainder filled in from reference TRBV19 and TRBJ1-2): DGGITQSPKYLFRKEGQNVTLSCEQNLNHDAMYWYRQDPGQGLRLIYYSQIVNDFQKGDIAEGYSVSREKKESFPLTVTSAQKNPTAFYLCASRSGQPYGYTFGSGTRLTVV.

The V gene is TRBV2, the J gene TRBJ2-7; D may be TRBD2 (5 bases). The CDR3 contains 14 residues. Trimming shortened V by 1 base and J by 6 bases, and 13 bases separated the two germline ends. Germline CDR1 reads SNHLY; CDR2 reads FYNNEI. The CDR3 region is CASSEVLREGEQYV. In DNA, the CDR3 is TGTGCCAGCAGTGAAGTTTTACGCGAGGGCGAGCAGTACGTC.